These T cell receptor beta chains were read from a single sample in a study of beta chain features in type 1 diabetes. The repertoire was sequenced with immunoSEQ multiplex PCR; TCRdb's copy has only in-frame clones and lacks some. Among some 150,000 clones listed, around 7% were seen once. Sequences were obtained from central memory CD4+ T cells from blood. The receptors originated from a woman in her 30s in good health. CDR3s include the opening cysteine and the closing phenylalanine or tryptophan. The D gene is left open where the match is weak. For some rows the clone size is stated as once, few or many, or as a class when expanded; others skip it.

cdr3_length	d_call	j_call	clone_size	v_call	cdr3_aa	cdr3_nt
15	TRBD1	TRBJ2-2	.	TRBV5-1	CASSFLQGEPGELFF	TGCGCCAGCAGCTTTCTGCAGGGGGAACCCGGGGAGCTGTTTTTT
18	TRBD2	TRBJ2-2	few	TRBV27	CASSFRRLAGGITGELFF	TGTGCCAGCAGTTTCCGCAGACTAGCGGGAGGGATCACCGGGGAGCTGTTTTTT
14	TRBD2	TRBJ2-7	many	TRBV14	CASSHLAGGYEQYF	TGTGCCAGCAGCCACCTAGCGGGAGGCTACGAGCAGTACTTC
15	.	TRBJ1-2	few	TRBV9	CASSPTPKTGYGYTF	TGTGCCAGCAGCCCGACCCCCAAAACAGGCTATGGCTACACCTTC
15	TRBD1	TRBJ2-5	few	TRBV5-1	CASSVQGVSQETQYF	TGCGCCAGCAGCGTTCAGGGGGTAAGCCAAGAGACCCAGTACTTC
13	.	TRBJ1-2	.	TRBV5-4	CASSLSGNYGYTF	TGTGCCAGCAGCTTGTCAGGGAACTATGGCTACACCTTC
16	TRBD2	TRBJ2-1	few	TRBV2	CASSALAGAAVNEQFF	TGTGCCAGCAGCGCCTTAGCGGGAGCGGCCGTCAATGAGCAGTTCTTC
16	.	TRBJ1-5	.	TRBV7-2	CASSLFIGDSNQPQHF	TGTGCCAGCAGCTTGTTTATCGGAGATAGCAATCAGCCCCAGCATTTT
13	.	TRBJ1-1	.	TRBV5-6	CASSLWQNTEAFF	TGTGCCAGCAGCTTGTGGCAGAACACTGAAGCTTTCTTT
12	.	TRBJ1-4	many	TRBV10-3	CATSATNEKLFF	TGTGCCACGAGTGCAACTAATGAAAAACTGTTTTTT
11	.	TRBJ2-7	.	TRBV19	CASSMADEQYF	TGTGCCAGTAGTATGGCCGACGAGCAGTACTTC
11	.	TRBJ1-4	many	TRBV30	CAWSVVEKLFF	TGTGCCTGGAGTGTCGTCGAAAAACTGTTTTTT
16	TRBD2	TRBJ2-5	many	TRBV10-3	CAISESGAGTQETQYF	TGTGCCATCAGTGAGTCGGGAGCGGGGACTCAAGAGACCCAGTACTTC
12	TRBD2	TRBJ2-5	few	TRBV2	CASKLAGETQYF	TGTGCCAGCAAGCTAGCGGGAGAGACCCAGTACTTC
16	.	TRBJ1-5	.	TRBV19	CASSIGGQGSNQPQHF	TGTGCCAGTAGTATAGGAGGGCAGGGGAGCAATCAGCCCCAGCATTTT
14	.	TRBJ2-3	few	TRBV7-2	CASSLRQATDTQYF	TGTGCCAGCAGCCTCCGACAGGCCACAGATACGCAGTATTTT
16	TRBD2	TRBJ2-7	.	TRBV27	CASSSLGLAGTYEQYF	TGTGCCAGCAGTTCCCTCGGACTAGCGGGGACCTACGAGCAGTACTTC
18	TRBD2	TRBJ2-5	few	TRBV4-3	CASSPNLAGGPLGETQYF	TGCGCCAGCAGCCCGAACTTAGCGGGAGGGCCGCTGGGGGAGACCCAGTACTTC